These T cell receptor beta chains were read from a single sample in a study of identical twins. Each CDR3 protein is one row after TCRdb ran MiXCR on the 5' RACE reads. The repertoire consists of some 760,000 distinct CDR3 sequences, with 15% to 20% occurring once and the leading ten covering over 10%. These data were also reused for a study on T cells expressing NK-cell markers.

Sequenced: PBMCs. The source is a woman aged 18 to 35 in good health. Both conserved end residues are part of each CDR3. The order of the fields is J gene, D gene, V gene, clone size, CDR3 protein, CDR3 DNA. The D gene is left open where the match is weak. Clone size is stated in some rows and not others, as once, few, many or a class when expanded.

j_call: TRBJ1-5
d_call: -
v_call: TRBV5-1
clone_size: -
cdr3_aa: CASSLYPGLSNQPQHF
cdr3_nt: TGCGCCAGCAGCTTGTATCCGGGTCTTAGCAATCAGCCCCAGCATTTT

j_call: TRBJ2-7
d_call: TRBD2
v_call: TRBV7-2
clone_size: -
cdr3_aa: CASSLERWSGRAYEQYF
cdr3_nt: TGTGCCAGCAGCTTAGAGCGGTGGAGCGGGAGAGCTTACGAGCAGTACTTC

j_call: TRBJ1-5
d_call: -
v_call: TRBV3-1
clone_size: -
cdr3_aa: CASSQVKGGQPQHF
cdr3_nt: TGTGCCAGCAGCCAAGTAAAGGGTGGTCAGCCCCAGCATTTT

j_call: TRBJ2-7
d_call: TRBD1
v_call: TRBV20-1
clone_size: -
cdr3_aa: CSARGQGVWYEQYF
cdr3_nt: TGCAGTGCTAGAGGACAGGGGGTTTGGTACGAGCAGTACTTC

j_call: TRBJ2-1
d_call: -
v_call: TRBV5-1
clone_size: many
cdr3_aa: CASRGGDYNEQFF
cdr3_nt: TGCGCCAGCAGGGGCGGCGACTACAATGAGCAGTTCTTC

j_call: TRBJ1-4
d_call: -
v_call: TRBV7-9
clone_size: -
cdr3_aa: CASSTTGKKLFF
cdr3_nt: TGTGCCAGCAGCACCACCGGGAAAAAACTGTTTTTT

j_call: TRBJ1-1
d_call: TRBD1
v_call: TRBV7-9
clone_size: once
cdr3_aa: CASSHTGANTEAFF
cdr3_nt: TGTGCCAGCAGTCATACAGGGGCTAACACTGAAGCTTTCTTT

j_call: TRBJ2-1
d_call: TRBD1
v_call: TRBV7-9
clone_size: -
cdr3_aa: CASSPTDRDRNEQFF
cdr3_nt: TGTGCCAGCAGCCCTACGGACAGGGACCGCAATGAGCAGTTCTTC

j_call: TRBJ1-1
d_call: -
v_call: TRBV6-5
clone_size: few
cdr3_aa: CASWENTEAFF
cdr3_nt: TGTGCCAGCTGGGAGAACACTGAAGCTTTCTTT

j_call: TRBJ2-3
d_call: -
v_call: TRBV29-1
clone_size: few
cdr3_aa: CSVAPVGGAADTQYF
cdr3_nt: TGCAGCGTCGCCCCGGTGGGGGGGGCGGCAGATACGCAGTATTTT

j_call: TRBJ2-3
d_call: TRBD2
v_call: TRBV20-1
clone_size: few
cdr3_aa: CSVTSGTTTDTQYF
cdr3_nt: TGCAGTGTGACTAGCGGGACCACCACAGATACGCAGTATTTT

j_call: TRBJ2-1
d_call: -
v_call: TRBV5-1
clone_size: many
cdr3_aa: CASSLAGNEQFF
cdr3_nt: TGTGCCAGCAGCTTGGCGGGCAATGAGCAGTTCTTC

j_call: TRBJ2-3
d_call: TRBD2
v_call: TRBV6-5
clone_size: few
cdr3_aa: CASSLGGAGELLRTQYF
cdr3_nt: TGTGCCAGCAGTTTGGGCGGAGCGGGAGAGCTCCTACGTACGCAGTATTTT

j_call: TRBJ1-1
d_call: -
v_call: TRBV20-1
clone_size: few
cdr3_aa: CSVVRGADTEAFF
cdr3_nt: TGCAGTGTCGTCCGGGGGGCGGACACTGAAGCTTTCTTT

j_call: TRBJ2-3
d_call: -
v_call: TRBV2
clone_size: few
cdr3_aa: CASNLAATDTQYF
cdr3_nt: TGTGCCAGCAATCTAGCAGCCACAGATACGCAGTATTTT

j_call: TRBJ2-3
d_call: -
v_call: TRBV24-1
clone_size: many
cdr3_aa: CATSDPKDPPGADTQYF
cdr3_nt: TGTGCCACCAGTGACCCCAAGGACCCACCGGGGGCAGATACGCAGTATTTT

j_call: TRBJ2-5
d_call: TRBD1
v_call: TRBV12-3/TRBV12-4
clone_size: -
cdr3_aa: CASSRQGVETQYF
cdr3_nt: TGTGCCAGCAGTCGACAGGGGGTGGAGACCCAGTACTTC

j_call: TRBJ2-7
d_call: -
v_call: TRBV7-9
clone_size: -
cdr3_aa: CASGQVGNEQYF
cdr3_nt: TGTGCCAGCGGGCAAGTTGGCAACGAGCAGTACTTC

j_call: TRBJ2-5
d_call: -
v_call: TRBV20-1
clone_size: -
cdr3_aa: CSASPLGEETQYF
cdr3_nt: TGCAGTGCTAGCCCACTGGGGGAAGAGACCCAGTACTTC

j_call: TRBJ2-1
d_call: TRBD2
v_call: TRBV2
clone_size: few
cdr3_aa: CASGGLADNEQFF
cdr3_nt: TGTGCCAGCGGAGGACTAGCGGACAATGAGCAGTTCTTC